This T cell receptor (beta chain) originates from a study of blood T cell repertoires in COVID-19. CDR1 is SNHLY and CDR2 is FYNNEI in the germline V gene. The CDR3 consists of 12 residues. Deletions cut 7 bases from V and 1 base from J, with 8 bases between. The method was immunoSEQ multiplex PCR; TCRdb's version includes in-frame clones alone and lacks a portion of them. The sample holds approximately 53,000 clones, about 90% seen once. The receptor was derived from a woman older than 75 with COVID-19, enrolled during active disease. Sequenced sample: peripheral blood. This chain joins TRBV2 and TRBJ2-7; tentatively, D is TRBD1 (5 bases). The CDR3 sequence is CASTTESYEQYF. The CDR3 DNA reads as TGTGCCAGCACGACAGAGTCCTACGAGCAGTACTTC.